The 27 T cell receptor beta chains given below trace back to one sample, sequenced in a study of technical replicates of blood from a few donors. Method: immunoSEQ multiplex PCR; TCRdb's copy keeps in-frame clones and lacks some. The table records about 98,000 clones, 90% to 97% of them present only once. What was sequenced was T cells isolated from PBMCs. Receptors were obtained from a human donor in good health.

The chain has TRBV18 and TRBJ1-1, with 7 bases matching TRBD1. Germline lookup yields CDR1 KGHSH and CDR2 LQKENI. J was trimmed by 0 bases and V by 1 base; bases with no gene match: 2. The CDR3 sequence is 15 residues long. The CDR3: CASSPQGAVNTEAFF. The CDR3 bases are TGTGCCAGCTCACCACAGGGGGCCGTGAACACTGAAGCTTTCTTT.

The chain is built from TRBV13 and TRBJ2-3, with D perhaps matching TRBD2 (6 bases). Germline lookup yields CDR1 PRHDT and CDR2 FYEKMQ (reference sequence). The CDR3 covers 17 residues. Trimming removed 0 bases at V and 0 bases at J, with 13 bases between. The CDR3 reads CASSLGPRGTSTDTQYF. Here the CDR3 DNA reads TGTGCCAGCAGCTTAGGCCCCCGGGGGACTAGCACAGATACGCAGTATTTT.

The rearrangement links TRBV18 to TRBJ1-5, with D perhaps matching TRBD1 (6 bases). Germline CDR1 reads KGHSH; CDR2 reads LQKENI. The CDR3 runs 16 residues. V was cut by 5 bases and J by 2 bases, with 16 bases left in between. As DNA, the CDR3 is TGTGCCAGCTCATCAAAGACAGGCGAAGGCAATCAGCCCCAGCATTTT. This gives the protein CASSSKTGEGNQPQHF. Complete variable domain (other parts from reference TRBV18 and TRBJ1-5): NAGVMQNPRHLVRRRGQEARLRCSPMKGHSHVYWYRQLPEEGLKFMVYLQKENIIDESGMPKERFSAEFPKEGPSILRIQQVVRGDSAAYFCASSSKTGEGNQPQHFGDGTRLSIL.

This chain uses TRBV5-1 with TRBJ1-1; D might be TRBD1 (5 bases). There are 14 residues in the CDR3. Trimming cost V 4 bases and J 2 bases, with 12 bases left between them. Germline assignment: CDR1 SGHRS and CDR2 YFSETQ. The CDR3 coding sequence is TGCGCCAGCAGCCTAAGACAGCTAAACACTGAAGCTTTCTTT. Amino acids: CASSLRQLNTEAFF.

The chain carries TRBV7-9 and TRBJ1-4, with D unresolved. CDR1 is SEHNR, CDR2 FQNEAQ, per germline (reference sequence). The CDR3 runs 15 residues. V was cut by 2 bases and J by 8 bases, with 15 bases left in between. Here the CDR3 reads CASSLSTSLREKLFF. The CDR3 DNA sequence: TGTGCCAGCAGCTTATCTACTTCGTTGAGGGAAAAACTGTTTTTT. Combining the CDR3 with reference TRBV7-9 and TRBJ1-4 gives the whole variable domain DTGVSQNPRHKITKRGQNVTFRCDPISEHNRLYWYRQTLGQGPEFLTYFQNEAQLEKSRLLSDRFSAERPKGSFSTLEIQRTEQGDSAMYLCASSLSTSLREKLFFGSGTQLSVL.

The rearrangement links TRBV5-1 to TRBJ1-1; 10 bases are shared with TRBD1. V shed 4 bases and J 5 bases; nucleotides not matched to a gene: 8. In germline, CDR1 is SGHRS, CDR2 YFSETQ. The CDR3 is made up of 15 amino acids. CDR3 coding DNA: TGCGCCAGCAGCCCCCGGGACAGGGGAAGAACTGAAGCTTTCTTT. The encoded protein is CASSPRDRGRTEAFF.

The chain carries TRBV6-1 and TRBJ2-1; D possibly corresponds to TRBD2 (5 bases). Germline loops: CDR1 MNHNS, CDR2 SASEGT. The germline V and J ends were trimmed by 6 bases and 4 bases, with 16 bases remaining between them. This CDR3 has 15 amino acids. The CDR3 bases are TGTGCCAGCAGACCAGGCGGGTTGGGATACAATGAGCAGTTCTTC. Protein sequence: CASRPGGLGYNEQFF.

The V call is TRBV19, the J call TRBJ2-2; D may be TRBD2 (6 bases). The length of the CDR3 is 15 residues. The V gene's germline CDR1 is LNHDA and CDR2 SQIVND (reference sequence). Trimming left V 3 bases short and J 5 bases short, with 13 bases between. CDR3: CASSIFGSGTGELFF. The CDR3 region has the DNA TGTGCCAGTAGTATCTTCGGGAGCGGAACCGGGGAGCTGTTTTTT. Full variable domain (remainder filled in from reference TRBV19 and TRBJ2-2): DGGITQSPKYLFRKEGQNVTLSCEQNLNHDAMYWYRQDPGQGLRLIYYSQIVNDFQKGDIAEGYSVSREKKESFPLTVTSAQKNPTAFYLCASSIFGSGTGELFFGEGSRLTVL.

The chain couples TRBV7-3 to TRBJ2-3; TRBD2 might be the D (5 bases). The CDR3 runs to 15 residues. V gave up 4 bases and J gave up 2 bases, with 13 bases separating them. Germline values: CDR1 SGHTA, CDR2 FQGTGA. In DNA form, the CDR3 reads TGTGCCAGCAGCTCCGGACTGGGTTACACAGATACGCAGTATTTT. Translated: CASSSGLGYTDTQYF. Variable domain in full (rest from reference TRBV7-3 and TRBJ2-3): GAGVSQTPSNKVTEKGKYVELRCDPISGHTALYWYRQSLGQGPEFLIYFQGTGAADDSGLPNDRFFAVRPEGSVSTLKIQRTERGDSAVYLCASSSGLGYTDTQYFGPGTRLTVL.

The chain combines TRBV19 with TRBJ1-2; 12 nucleotides line up with TRBD1. The CDR3 runs to 17 residues. The V segment lost 2 bases and the J segment 5 bases; nucleotides outside the gene matches: 9. Germline V gene sequence: CDR1 LNHDA, CDR2 SQIVND (reference sequence). CDR3 residues: CASSIPGQGAGYYGYTF. Written as DNA, the CDR3 is TGTGCCAGTAGTATACCGGGACAGGGGGCAGGTTATTATGGCTACACCTTC.

The chain recombines TRBV5-1 with TRBJ1-5; a possible D gene is TRBD1 (6 bases). This CDR3 region has 15 residues. CDR1 is SGHRS and CDR2 is YFSETQ in the germline V gene. Trimming stripped 0 bases from V and 5 bases from J, with 12 bases between. The CDR3 DNA is TGCGCCAGCAGCTTGGAATCAGGGGAATATCAGCCCCAGCATTTT. Translated: CASSLESGEYQPQHF.

This chain joins TRBV6-1 and TRBJ2-7, with TRBD2 matching over 7 bases. V lost 6 bases, J lost 3 bases, and 2 bases stayed unmatched. Germline loops: CDR1 MNHNS, CDR2 SASEGT. The CDR3 is 12 residues long. The CDR3 loop reads CASRRGNYEQYF. The CDR3 nucleotides are TGTGCCAGCAGGCGGGGGAACTACGAGCAGTACTTC.

This rearrangement joins TRBV28 to TRBJ2-1, with TRBD1 identical over 10 bases. Trimming took 3 bases from V and 8 from J; bases not matched to a gene: 4. The CDR3 covers 14 residues. CDR1 and CDR2 (germline): MDHEN, SYDVKM. The CDR3 sequence: CASSLRQGADEQFF. CDR3 bases: TGTGCCAGCAGTTTGAGACAGGGGGCGGATGAGCAGTTCTTC.

This sequence joins TRBV11-2 and TRBJ2-7; D might be TRBD1 (5 bases). This CDR3 has 17 residues. The germline V and J ends were trimmed by 3 bases and 3 bases, with 21 bases remaining between them. Germline lookup yields CDR1 SGHAT and CDR2 FQNNGV. CDR3 in DNA: TGTGCCAGCAGCTTTGACCTCAGGGCATCGTCCCACTACGAGCAGTACTTC. Its translation: CASSFDLRASSHYEQYF.

The rearrangement links TRBV18 to TRBJ1-5; no definite D call. Germline V CDR1 and CDR2: KGHSH, LQKENI. This CDR3 is built from 12 residues. With 4 bases removed from V and 4 bases from J, the gap between germline ends came to 5 bases. The CDR3 here is CASSLQNQPQHF. The CDR3 nucleotides read TGTGCCAGCTCACTTCAAAATCAGCCCCAGCATTTT.

The V call is TRBV25-1, the J call TRBJ1-5, with unresolved D. V dropped 4 bases and J dropped 5 bases, with 12 bases sitting between them. The CDR3 spans 14 residues. The germline V gene encodes CDR1 MGHDK and CDR2 SYGVNS. DNA for the CDR3: TGTGCCAGCAGTGGACCGGGAACCCATCAGCCCCAGCATTTT. Translation: CASSGPGTHQPQHF.

The rearrangement joins TRBV11-3 to TRBJ2-1; 8 bases match TRBD1. CDR3 size: 12 residues. Germline CDR1 reads SGHNT; CDR2 reads YENEEA. J was trimmed by 7 bases and V by 10 bases; bases with no gene match: 6. The CDR3 DNA reads TGTGCCACTCGACAGGGGTGGAATGAGCAGTTCTTC. Amino acid sequence: CATRQGWNEQFF.

This clone was seen just once. This chain connects TRBV2 to TRBJ2-7; 12 bases fit TRBD2. After removal of 5 bases from V and 0 bases from J, the junction contained 14 bases not matched to a gene. The CDR3 spans 19 residues. Germline V lookup: CDR1 SNHLY, CDR2 FYNNEI. CDR3 in DNA: TGTGCCAGCAGTCCACGGCCGGGGACTAGCGGGTTTAGCTCCTACGAGCAGTACTTC. This encodes CASSPRPGTSGFSSYEQYF.

The chain recombines TRBV5-1 with TRBJ2-2; D gene unclear. Germline lookup yields CDR1 SGHRS and CDR2 YFSETQ. The CDR3 has 14 residues. V was pared by 0 bases and J by 2 bases, with 5 bases between. The CDR3 nucleotides read TGCGCCAGCAGCTTGGATCTTAACACCGGGGAGCTGTTTTTT. Its translation: CASSLDLNTGELFF.

This CDR3 is CASSEQPLGTGGEQYF. In DNA, the CDR3 is TGTGCCAGCAGTGAACAGCCCCTTGGGACAGGAGGCGAGCAGTACTTC. The chain recombines TRBV2 with TRBJ2-7; 8 nucleotides line up with TRBD1. The germline V gene has CDR1 SNHLY and CDR2 FYNNEI. The CDR3 is made up of 16 amino acids. Trimming at V came to 2 bases and at J to 6 bases, leaving 12 bases not matched to a gene.

This clone was found once. The chain has TRBV7-2 and TRBJ2-7; 7 bases line up with TRBD1. The V gene's germline CDR1 is SGHTA and CDR2 FQGNSA. The CDR3 runs to 13 residues. Trimming took 5 bases from V and 2 from J; bases not matched to a gene: 3. The CDR3 loop reads CASSHRGTYEQYF. The CDR3 DNA is TGTGCCAGCAGCCACAGGGGAACCTACGAGCAGTACTTC.

This chain uses TRBV7-8 with TRBJ2-3; maybe TRBD2 (6 bases). V was clipped by 3 bases and J by 2 bases, with 15 bases between them. The CDR3 consists of 16 residues. Germline V gene data show CDR1 as SGHVS and CDR2 as FQNEAQ. CDR3 amino acids: CASSLVEAGSTDTQYF. The CDR3 DNA reads TGTGCCAGCAGCTTGGTTGAAGCGGGTTCCACAGATACGCAGTATTTT.

In this sample, this clone turned up a few times. The chain couples TRBV4-1 to TRBJ1-1; tentatively, D is TRBD1 (6 bases). This CDR3 has 14 amino acids. The V end lost 5 bases, the J end lost 1 base, and 11 bases lay between the germline ends. CDR1 is MGHRA and CDR2 is YSYEKL in the germline V gene. The chain's CDR3 is CASSSRGKNTEAFF. The DNA of the CDR3 is TGCGCCAGCAGCTCCAGGGGTAAGAACACTGAAGCTTTCTTT.

This chain joins TRBV7-9 and TRBJ2-1, with 8 bases that match TRBD2. The CDR3 is 17 amino acids. In germline, CDR1 is SEHNR, CDR2 FQNEAQ (reference sequence). J gave up 7 bases and V 8 bases, and 19 bases lay outside the gene matches. The CDR3 DNA follows: TGTGCCAGCTGGAGGCCCGAAAGCGGGAGAAACCGGAATGAGCAGTTCTTC. Amino acids: CASWRPESGRNRNEQFF.

The rearrangement joins TRBV2 to TRBJ1-1, with D possibly matching TRBD1 (6 bases). Between the trimmed V and J ends, which lost 6 bases and 0 bases, there was a span of 11 bases. Germline CDR1 reads SNHLY; CDR2 reads FYNNEI. The CDR3 length is 14 residues. CDR3 DNA sequence: TGTGCCAGCAGACCACAGGGTATGAACACTGAAGCTTTCTTT. This translates into CASRPQGMNTEAFF.

The chain joins TRBV7-8 to TRBJ2-7, with 9 bases identical to TRBD1. This CDR3 comprises 15 residues. The V segment lost 5 bases and the J segment 4 bases; nucleotides outside the gene matches: 9. Germline V gene data show CDR1 as SGHVS and CDR2 as FQNEAQ. The CDR3 DNA reads TGTGCCAGCAGCCCCGCTTACAGGGGGCTTTACGAGCAGTACTTC. This codes for CASSPAYRGLYEQYF.

The chain combines TRBV7-8 with TRBJ1-2; D unclear. The length of the CDR3 is 18 residues. Trimming pared 0 bases from V and 6 bases from J, leaving 23 bases between. The germline V gene encodes CDR1 SGHVS and CDR2 FQNEAQ. CDR3 DNA: TGTGCCAGCAGCTTAGCACCCTCGCTGAAGGGAGGAACGAATGGCTACACCTTC. This codes for CASSLAPSLKGGTNGYTF.